A single sample gave rise to the 2 T cell receptor beta chains below, sequenced in a study of blood T cells in healthy people across ages. PCR was performed a second time for about 6 to 12 cycles using a sample-barcoded 5' primer and a J-beta primer mix. One entry per CDR3 protein, called by TCRdb with MiXCR from the 5' RACE reads. The sample records about 930,000 distinct CDR3 sequences, approximately 32% being singletons. A further study also used this sample, focusing on T cells of mothers and their children.

The specimen was blood. The receptors stem from a woman in her thirties or forties in good health.

The chain is built from TRBV20-1 and TRBJ2-1, with TRBD2 identical over 7 bases. The germline gives CDR1 DFQATT, CDR2 SNEGSKA (reference sequence). The junction had 12 bases not matched to a gene; V was cut back by 0 bases and J by 7 bases. The CDR3 consists of 16 residues. Here the CDR3 DNA reads TGCAGTGCTAGAGACCCCCTAGCGGAGGGTGATAATGAGCAGTTCTTC. This translates into CSARDPLAEGDNEQFF.

The V and J genes are TRBV29-1 and TRBJ2-3; D tentatively reads TRBD1 or TRBD2 (5 bases each). There are 13 residues in the CDR3. Germline V CDR1 and CDR2: SQVTM, ANQGSEA. V lost 6 bases and J lost 2, with 12 bases in between. CDR3 coding DNA: TGCAGCGTGGCAGGGAGTAACACAGATACGCAGTATTTT. Translated: CSVAGSNTDTQYF.